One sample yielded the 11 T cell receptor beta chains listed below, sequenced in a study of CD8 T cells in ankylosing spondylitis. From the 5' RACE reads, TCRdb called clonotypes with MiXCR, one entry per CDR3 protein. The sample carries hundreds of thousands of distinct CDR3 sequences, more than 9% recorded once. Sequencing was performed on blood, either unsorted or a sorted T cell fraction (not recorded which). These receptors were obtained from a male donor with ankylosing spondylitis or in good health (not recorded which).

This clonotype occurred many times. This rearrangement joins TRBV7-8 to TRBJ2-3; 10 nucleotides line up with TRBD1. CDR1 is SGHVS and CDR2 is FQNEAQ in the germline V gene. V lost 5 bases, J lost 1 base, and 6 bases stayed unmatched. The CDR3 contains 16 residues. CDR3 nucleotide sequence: TGTGCCAGCAGCACCGACAGGGGGCTTGGCACAGATACGCAGTATTTT. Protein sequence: CASSTDRGLGTDTQYF.

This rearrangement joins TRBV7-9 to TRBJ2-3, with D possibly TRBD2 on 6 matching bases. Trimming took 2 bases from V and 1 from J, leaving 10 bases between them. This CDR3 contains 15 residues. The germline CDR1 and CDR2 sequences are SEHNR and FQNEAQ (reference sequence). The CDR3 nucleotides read TGTGCCAGCAGCTTAAAGGGCGGGGGCACAGATACGCAGTATTTT. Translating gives CASSLKGGGTDTQYF.

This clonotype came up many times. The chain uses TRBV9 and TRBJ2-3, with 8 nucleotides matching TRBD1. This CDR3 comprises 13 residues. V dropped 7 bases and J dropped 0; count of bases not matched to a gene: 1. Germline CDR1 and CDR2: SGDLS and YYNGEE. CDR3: CASDRGSTDTQYF. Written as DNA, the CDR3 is TGTGCCAGCGACAGGGGCAGCACAGATACGCAGTATTTT.

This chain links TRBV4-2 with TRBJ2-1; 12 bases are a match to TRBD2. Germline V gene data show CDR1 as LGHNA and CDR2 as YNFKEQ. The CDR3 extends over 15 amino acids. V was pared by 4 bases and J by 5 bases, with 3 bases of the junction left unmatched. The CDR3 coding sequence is TGTGCCAGCAGCCCCGGGACTAGCGGGCACAATGAGCAGTTCTTC. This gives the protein CASSPGTSGHNEQFF.

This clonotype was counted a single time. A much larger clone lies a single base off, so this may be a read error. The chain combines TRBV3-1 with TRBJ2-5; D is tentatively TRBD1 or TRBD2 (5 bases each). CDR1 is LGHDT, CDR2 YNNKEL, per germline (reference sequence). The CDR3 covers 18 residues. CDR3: CASCQDEISGRRTETQYF. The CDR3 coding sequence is TGTGCCAGCTGCCAAGATGAGATCTCGGGACGGAGGACAGAGACCCAGTACTTC.

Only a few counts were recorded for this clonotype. The CDR3 sequence is CASSLPGTPNEQYF. CDR3 nucleotide sequence: TGTGCCAGCAGCCTCCCGGGGACACCCAACGAGCAGTACTTC. The chain employs TRBV3-1 and TRBJ2-7; weak D call: TRBD1 (6 bases). Germline V gene sequence: CDR1 LGHDT, CDR2 YNNKEL (reference sequence). The CDR3 is 14 residues long. V lost 4 bases, J lost 5 bases, and 15 bases lay in between.

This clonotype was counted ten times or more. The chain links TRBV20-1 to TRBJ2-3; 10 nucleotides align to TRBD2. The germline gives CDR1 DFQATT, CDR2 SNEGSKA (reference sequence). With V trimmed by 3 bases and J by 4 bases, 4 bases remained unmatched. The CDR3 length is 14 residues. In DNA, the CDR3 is TGCAGTGCTAGCCTAGCGGGGGTGGCAGATACGCAGTATTTT. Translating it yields CSASLAGVADTQYF.

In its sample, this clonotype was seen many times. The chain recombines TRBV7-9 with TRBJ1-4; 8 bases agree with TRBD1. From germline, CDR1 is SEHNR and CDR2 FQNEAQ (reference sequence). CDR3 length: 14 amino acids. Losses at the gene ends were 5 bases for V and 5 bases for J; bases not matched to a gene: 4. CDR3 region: CASSPDRGNEKLFF. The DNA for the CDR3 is TGTGCCAGCAGCCCCGACAGGGGCAATGAAAAACTGTTTTTT.

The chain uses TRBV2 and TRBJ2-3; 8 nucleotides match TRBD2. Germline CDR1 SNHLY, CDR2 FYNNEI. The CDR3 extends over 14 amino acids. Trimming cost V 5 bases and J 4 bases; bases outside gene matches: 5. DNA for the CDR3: TGTGCCAGCAGTCGCTTCGGGGGGGCAGATACGCAGTATTTT. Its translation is CASSRFGGADTQYF.

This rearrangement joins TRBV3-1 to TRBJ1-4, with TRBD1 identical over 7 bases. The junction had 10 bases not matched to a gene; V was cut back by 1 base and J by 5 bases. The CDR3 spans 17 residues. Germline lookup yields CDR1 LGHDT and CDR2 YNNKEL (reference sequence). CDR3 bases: TGTGCCAGCAGCCAAGGCACTGCCGGGACAGTCAATGAAAAACTGTTTTTT. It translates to CASSQGTAGTVNEKLFF. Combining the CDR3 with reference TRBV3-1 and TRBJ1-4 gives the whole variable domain DTAVSQTPKYLVTQMGNDKSIKCEQNLGHDTMYWYKQDSKKFLKIMFSYNNKELIINETVPNRFSPKSPDKAHLNLHINSLELGDSAVYFCASSQGTAGTVNEKLFFGSGTQLSVL.

CDR3 in amino acids: CASSWQGSSKDTQYF. CDR3 DNA: TGTGCCAGTAGTTGGCAGGGGAGTTCCAAAGATACGCAGTATTTT. The J gene is TRBJ2-3, the V gene TRBV19; D perhaps matches TRBD1 (6 bases). The ends were cut back, 5 bases at V and 5 bases at J, with 17 bases in the middle. The length of the CDR3 is 15 residues. CDR1 is LNHDA, CDR2 SQIVND, per germline (reference sequence).